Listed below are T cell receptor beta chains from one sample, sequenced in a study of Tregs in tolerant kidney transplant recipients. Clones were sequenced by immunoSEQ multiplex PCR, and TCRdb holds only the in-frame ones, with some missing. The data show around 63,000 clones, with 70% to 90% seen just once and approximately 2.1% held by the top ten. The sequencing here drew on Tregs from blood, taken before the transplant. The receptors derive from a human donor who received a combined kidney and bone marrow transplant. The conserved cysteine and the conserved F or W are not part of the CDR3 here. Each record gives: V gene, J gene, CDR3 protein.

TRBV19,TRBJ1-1,ASSIDGRQLNTEAF
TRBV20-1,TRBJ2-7,TLGGEQY
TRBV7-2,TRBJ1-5,ASSLESGTQPQH
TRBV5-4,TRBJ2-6,ASSLGRSGANVLT
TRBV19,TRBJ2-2,ASRVGQGDTGELF
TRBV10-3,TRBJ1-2,AIRGVGTNYGYT
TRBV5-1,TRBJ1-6,ASSERQGFNSPLH
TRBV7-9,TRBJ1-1,AGNINRGSEAF
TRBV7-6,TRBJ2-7,ASSLAGGVGGEQY
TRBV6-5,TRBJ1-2,ASTTGNYGYT
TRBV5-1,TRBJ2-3,ASSSQRGPDTQY
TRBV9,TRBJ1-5,ASSLYIYSNQPQH
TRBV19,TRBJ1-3,ASSKGSSGNTIY
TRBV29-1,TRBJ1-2,SVERGIGYGYT
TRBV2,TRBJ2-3,ATRGVGTDTQY
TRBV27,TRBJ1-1,ASSRLAGSTEAF
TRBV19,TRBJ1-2,ASIGTGRKYDNYGYT
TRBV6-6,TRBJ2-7,ATRRPIGEQY
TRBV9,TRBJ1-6,ASSLTRDNSPLH
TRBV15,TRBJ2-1,ATSRDYGTPMFNEQF
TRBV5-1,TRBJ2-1,ASTTNLAGAGEQF
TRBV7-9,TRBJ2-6,ASSLRHSGANVLT
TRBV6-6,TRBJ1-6,ASSYATTGGNSPLH
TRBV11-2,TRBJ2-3,ASSRDRGPVDTQY
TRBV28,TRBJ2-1,ASTRQLAGPYNEQF
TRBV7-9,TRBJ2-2,ASSLDRNTGELF
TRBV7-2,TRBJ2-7,ASSTGPYYEQY
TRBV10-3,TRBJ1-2,AISRQGLGYGYT
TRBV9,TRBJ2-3,ASSEGPSTDTQY
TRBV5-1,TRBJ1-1,ASSPLGGRKNTEAF
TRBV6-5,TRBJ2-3,ASGRLDTQY
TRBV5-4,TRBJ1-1,ASTRGSDTEAF
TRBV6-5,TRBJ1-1,ASSYSTFSEAF
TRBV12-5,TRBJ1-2,ASGLGQVYGYT
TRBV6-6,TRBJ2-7,ASKRVTALSEQY
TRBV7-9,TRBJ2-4,ASSAEGWLTKNIQY
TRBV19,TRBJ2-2,ASRTSGSNTGELL
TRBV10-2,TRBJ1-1,ASRNRGLLNTEAF
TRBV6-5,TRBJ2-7,ASSNLYEQY
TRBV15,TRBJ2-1,ATSGGYSYNEQF
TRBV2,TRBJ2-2,ASSASGNTGELF
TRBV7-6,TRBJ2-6,ASSLEVNSGANVLT
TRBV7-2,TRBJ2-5,ASSSQRAGAAETQY
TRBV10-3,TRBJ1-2,AISDTGRKRGVVSYT
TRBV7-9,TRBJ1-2,ASSSPQGPNYGYT
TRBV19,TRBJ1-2,ASTRVPGDYGYT
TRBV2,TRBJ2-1,ASSEDPVGEQF
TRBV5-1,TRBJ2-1,ASSWGGVGEQF
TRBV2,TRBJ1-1,ASSEEGLGGGPF
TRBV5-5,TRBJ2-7,ASSWGRQGYEQY
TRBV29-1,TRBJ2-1,SVEVRLLEQF
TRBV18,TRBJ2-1,ASSQGQYNEQF
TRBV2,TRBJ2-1,ASSATRLAGGSGPEQF
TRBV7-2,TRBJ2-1,ASSLGPNRQGSWDEQF
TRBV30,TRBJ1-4,AWGQGIDEKLF
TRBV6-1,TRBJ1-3,ASERLASGNTIY
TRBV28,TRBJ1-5,ASSLYGTGAGNQPQH
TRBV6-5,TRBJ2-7,ASRPFVQNYEQY
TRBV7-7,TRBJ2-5,ASSSDSGGQETQY